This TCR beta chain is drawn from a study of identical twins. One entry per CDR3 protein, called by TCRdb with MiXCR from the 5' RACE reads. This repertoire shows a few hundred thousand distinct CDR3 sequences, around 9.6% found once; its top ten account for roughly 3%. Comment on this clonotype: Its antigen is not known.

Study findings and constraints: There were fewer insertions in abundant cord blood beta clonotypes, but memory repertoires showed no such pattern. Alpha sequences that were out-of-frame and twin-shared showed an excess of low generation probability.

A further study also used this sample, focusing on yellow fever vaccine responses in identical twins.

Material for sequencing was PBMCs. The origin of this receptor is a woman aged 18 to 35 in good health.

CDR3 protein: CSARDSWTGELFF. In DNA form, the CDR3 reads TGCAGTGCTAGAGATTCATGGACCGGGGAGCTGTTTTTT. This chain uses TRBV20-1 with TRBJ2-2; D ambiguous. In germline, CDR1 is DFQATT, CDR2 SNEGSKA (reference sequence). V was trimmed by 0 bases and J by 5 bases, leaving 7 bases between them. The CDR3 totals 13 residues.